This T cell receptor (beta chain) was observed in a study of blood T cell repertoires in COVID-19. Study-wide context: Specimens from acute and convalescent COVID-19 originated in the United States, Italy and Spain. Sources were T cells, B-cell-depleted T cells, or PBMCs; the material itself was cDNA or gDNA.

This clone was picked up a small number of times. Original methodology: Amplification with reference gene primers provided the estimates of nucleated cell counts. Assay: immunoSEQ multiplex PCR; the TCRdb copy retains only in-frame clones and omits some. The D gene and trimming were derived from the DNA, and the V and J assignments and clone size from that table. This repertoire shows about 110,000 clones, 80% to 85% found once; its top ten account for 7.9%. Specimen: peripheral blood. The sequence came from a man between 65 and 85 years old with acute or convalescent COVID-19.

Here the CDR3 reads CSVTGQGGETQYF. The CDR3 coding sequence is TGCAGCGTTACGGGACAGGGAGGAGAGACCCAGTACTTC. This chain links TRBV29-1 with TRBJ2-5; TRBD1 agrees at 9 bases. There are 13 residues in the CDR3. The V segment lost 5 bases and the J segment 4 bases; nucleotides outside the gene matches: 5. CDR1 is SQVTM, CDR2 ANQGSEA, per germline. The full variable domain, rest sourced from reference TRBV29-1 and TRBJ2-5, is SAVISQKPSRDICQRGTSLTIQCQVDSQVTMMFWYRQQPGQSLTLIATANQGSEATYESGFVIDKFPISRPNLTFSTLTVSNMSPEDSSIYLCSVTGQGGETQYFGPGTRLLVL.